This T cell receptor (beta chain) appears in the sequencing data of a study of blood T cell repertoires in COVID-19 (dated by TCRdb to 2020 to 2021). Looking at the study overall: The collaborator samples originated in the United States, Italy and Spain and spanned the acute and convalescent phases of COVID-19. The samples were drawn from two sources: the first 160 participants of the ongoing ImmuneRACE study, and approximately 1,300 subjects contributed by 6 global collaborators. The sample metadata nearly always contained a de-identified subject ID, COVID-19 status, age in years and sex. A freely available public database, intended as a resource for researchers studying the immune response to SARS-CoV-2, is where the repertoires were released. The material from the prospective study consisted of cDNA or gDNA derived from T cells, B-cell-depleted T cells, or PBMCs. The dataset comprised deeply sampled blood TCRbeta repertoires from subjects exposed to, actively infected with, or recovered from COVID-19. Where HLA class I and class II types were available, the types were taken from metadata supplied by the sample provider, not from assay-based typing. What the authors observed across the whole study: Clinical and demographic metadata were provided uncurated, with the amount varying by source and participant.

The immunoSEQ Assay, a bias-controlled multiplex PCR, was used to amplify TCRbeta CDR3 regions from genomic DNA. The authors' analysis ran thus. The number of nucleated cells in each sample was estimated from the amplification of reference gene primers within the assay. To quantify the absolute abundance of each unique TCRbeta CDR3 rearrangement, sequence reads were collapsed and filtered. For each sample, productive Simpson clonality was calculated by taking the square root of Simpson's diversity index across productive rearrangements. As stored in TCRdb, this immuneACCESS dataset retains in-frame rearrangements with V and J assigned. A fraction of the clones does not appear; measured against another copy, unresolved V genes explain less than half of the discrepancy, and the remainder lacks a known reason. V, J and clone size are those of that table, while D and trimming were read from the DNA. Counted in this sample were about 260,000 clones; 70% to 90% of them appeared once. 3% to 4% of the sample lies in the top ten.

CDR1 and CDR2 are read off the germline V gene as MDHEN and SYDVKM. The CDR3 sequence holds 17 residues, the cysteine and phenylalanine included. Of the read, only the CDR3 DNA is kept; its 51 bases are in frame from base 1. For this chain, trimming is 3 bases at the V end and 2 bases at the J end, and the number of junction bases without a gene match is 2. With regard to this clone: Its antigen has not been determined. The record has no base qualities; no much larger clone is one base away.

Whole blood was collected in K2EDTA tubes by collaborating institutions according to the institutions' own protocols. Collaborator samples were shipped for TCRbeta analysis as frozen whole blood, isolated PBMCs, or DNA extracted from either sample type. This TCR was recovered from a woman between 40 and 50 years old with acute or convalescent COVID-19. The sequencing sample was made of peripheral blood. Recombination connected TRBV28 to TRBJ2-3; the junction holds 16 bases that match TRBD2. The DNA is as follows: TGTGCCAGCAGTTTTGGGACTAGCGGGGGGGACACAGATACGCAGTATTTT. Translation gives CASSFGTSGGDTDTQYF.